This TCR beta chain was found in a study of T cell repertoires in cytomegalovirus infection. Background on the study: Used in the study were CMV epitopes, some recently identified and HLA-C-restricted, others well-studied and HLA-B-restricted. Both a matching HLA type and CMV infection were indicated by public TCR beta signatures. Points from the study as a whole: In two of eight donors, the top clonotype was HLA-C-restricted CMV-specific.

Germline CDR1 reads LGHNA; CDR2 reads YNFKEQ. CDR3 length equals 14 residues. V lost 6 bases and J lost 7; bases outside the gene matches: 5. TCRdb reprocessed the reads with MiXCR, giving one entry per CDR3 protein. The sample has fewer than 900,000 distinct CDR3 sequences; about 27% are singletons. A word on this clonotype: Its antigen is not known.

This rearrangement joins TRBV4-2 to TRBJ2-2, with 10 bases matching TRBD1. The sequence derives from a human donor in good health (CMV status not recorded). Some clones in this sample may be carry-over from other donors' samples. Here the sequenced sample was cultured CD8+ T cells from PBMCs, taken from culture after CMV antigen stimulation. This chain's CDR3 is CASRGDRGLGELFF. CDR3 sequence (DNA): TGTGCCAGCAGGGGAGACAGGGGGCTCGGGGAGCTGTTTTTT.